This passage covers 19 T cell receptor beta chains from one sample sequenced in a study of cytomegalovirus exposure and HLA in healthy donors. The PCR employed 60 Vbeta primers together with 13 Jbeta primers. Measured with immunoSEQ multiplex PCR; TCRdb has only the in-frame clones, and not every one. The data show under 150,000 clones, with about four fifths seen just once and 2.5% to 3% held by the top ten. What was sequenced was PBMCs. The receptors shown here come from a male donor in good health and CMV-seronegative.

The chain joins TRBV28 to TRBJ2-7; tentative D call: TRBD2 (5 bases). V gave up 1 base and J gave up 4 bases, with 11 bases separating them. CDR1 and CDR2 (germline): MDHEN, SYDVKM. The CDR3 loop spans 14 amino acids. The CDR3 spells CASSLLTGKYEQYF. CDR3 nucleotide sequence: TGTGCCAGCAGTTTATTGACGGGAAAATACGAGCAGTACTTC.

The chain recombines TRBV30 with TRBJ2-7, with no clear D. V gave up 0 bases and J gave up 0 bases, with 12 bases separating them. Germline assignment: CDR1 GTSNPN and CDR2 SVGIG (reference sequence). The CDR3 loop spans 15 amino acids. CDR3 sequence: CAWSVGSRSSYEQYF. CDR3 coding DNA: TGTGCCTGGAGTGTAGGCAGCCGGAGCTCCTACGAGCAGTACTTC.

J is TRBJ2-5 and V is TRBV29-1; D unresolved. V was trimmed by 3 bases and J by 2 bases, leaving 7 bases between them. The CDR3 sequence is 12 residues long. Germline V CDR1 and CDR2: SQVTM, ANQGSEA. The CDR3 DNA follows: TGCAGCGTTGACGGAGAACAAGAGACCCAGTACTTC. It encodes CSVDGEQETQYF. Filled out from reference TRBV29-1 and TRBJ2-5, the complete variable domain reads SAVISQKPSRDICQRGTSLTIQCQVDSQVTMMFWYRQQPGQSLTLIATANQGSEATYESGFVIDKFPISRPNLTFSTLTVSNMSPEDSSIYLCSVDGEQETQYFGPGTRLLVL.

The genes are TRBV27 and TRBJ2-1; 9 bases map to TRBD1. Germline V lookup: CDR1 MNHEY, CDR2 SMNVEV (reference sequence). The CDR3 consists of 16 residues. Unmatched junction bases numbered 10, after V lost 3 bases and J lost 7 bases. The CDR3 bases are TGTGCCAGCAGTTTGGGTTGGACAGGGGATGGGAATGAGCAGTTCTTC. Translation: CASSLGWTGDGNEQFF.

This chain uses TRBV5-4 with TRBJ2-2, with a tentative D call TRBD1 (6 bases). Germline loops: CDR1 SGHNT, CDR2 YYREEE (reference sequence). V was cut by 0 bases and J by 1 base, with 7 bases left in between. The CDR3 runs to 15 residues. CDR3: CASSLAQGNTGELFF. As DNA, the CDR3 is TGTGCCAGCAGCTTGGCACAGGGGAACACCGGGGAGCTGTTTTTT. Full variable domain (rest looked up from reference TRBV5-4 and TRBJ2-2): ETGVTQSPTHLIKTRGQQVTLRCSSQSGHNTVSWYQQALGQGPQFIFQYYREEENGRGNFPPRFSGLQFPNYSSELNVNALELDDSALYLCASSLAQGNTGELFFGEGSRLTVL.

J is TRBJ2-3 and V is TRBV5-6, with D possibly being TRBD1 (5 bases). The CDR3 runs 16 residues. Per the germline V gene, CDR1 is SGHDT and CDR2 is YYEEEE. Between the trimmed V and J ends, which lost 1 base and 4 bases, there was a span of 16 bases. DNA for the CDR3: TGTGCCAGCAGCTTGTCGCAGGGATCTAGGGCAGATACGCAGTATTTT. Its protein product is CASSLSQGSRADTQYF.

V is TRBV7-8 and J is TRBJ2-5; 7 bases match TRBD2. Germline trimming cut 1 base from V and 6 bases from J; bases unmatched to any gene: 17. CDR1 is SGHVS and CDR2 is FQNEAQ in the germline V gene. The CDR3 is 18 residues long. For the CDR3, the DNA is TGTGCCAGCAGCTTAGAGGTAGCGGGCTCCCTTTTGGGCAAGACCCAGTACTTC. Amino acids: CASSLEVAGSLLGKTQYF. The whole variable domain, filled in from reference TRBV7-8 and TRBJ2-5, reads GAGVSQSPRYKVAKRGQDVALRCDPISGHVSLFWYQQALGQGPEFLTYFQNEAQLDKSGLPSDRFFAERPEGSVSTLKIQRTQQEDSAVYLCASSLEVAGSLLGKTQYFGPGTRLLVL.

The table lists this clone with a few counts. J is TRBJ1-5 and V is TRBV28, with 8 bases aligning to TRBD1. This CDR3 spans 18 amino acids. Germline CDR1 reads MDHEN; CDR2 reads SYDVKM. J gave up 1 base and V 3 bases, and 11 bases lay outside the gene matches. The CDR3 protein is CASSFGQGAAISNQPQHF. The CDR3 DNA is TGTGCCAGCAGTTTCGGGCAGGGGGCAGCTATCAGCAATCAGCCCCAGCATTTT.

This chain uses TRBV5-1 with TRBJ1-2, with D possibly matching TRBD1 (6 bases). V lost 4 bases and J lost 3, with 19 bases in between. This CDR3 is built from 16 residues. Germline V CDR1 and CDR2: SGHRS, YFSETQ. In DNA, the CDR3 is TGCGCCAGCAGCCCGGGGAACAGGGAAACCCACTATGGCTACACCTTC. Translated: CASSPGNRETHYGYTF.

The chain uses TRBV4-1 and TRBJ1-3; 10 bases match TRBD1. This CDR3 is built from 16 residues. V gave up 1 base and J gave up 11 bases; unmatched junction bases: 11. Germline V lookup: CDR1 MGHRA, CDR2 YSYEKL. CDR3 DNA: TGCGCCAGCAGCCAAGGGTCCAGGACAGGGGGGGGATCCATATATTTT. Protein product: CASSQGSRTGGGSIYF.

The chain recombines TRBV13 with TRBJ2-7; 7 bases are a match to TRBD1. V was pared by 5 bases and J by 2 bases, with 6 bases of the junction left unmatched. The CDR3 extends over 14 amino acids. Germline V gives CDR1 PRHDT, CDR2 FYEKMQ (reference sequence). CDR3 bases: TGTGCCAGCAGCCCGGGGACAGACACCTACGAGCAGTACTTC. This sequence encodes CASSPGTDTYEQYF.

Only one count was recorded for this clone. Sequence at one end of the junction differs from germline and may be a read error. CDR3 loop: CSSSSLAGSNEQFF. The CDR3 DNA follows: TGTTCCAGCAGCTCGCTAGCGGGGTCCAATGAGCAGTTCTTC. The chain carries TRBV7-9 and TRBJ2-1; 9 bases match TRBD2. The CDR3 runs 14 residues. CDR1 is SEHNR, CDR2 FQNEAQ, per germline (reference sequence). Supplemented by reference TRBV7-9 and TRBJ2-1, the full variable domain reads DTGVSQNPRHKITKRGQNVTFRCDPISEHNRLYWYRQTLGQGPEFLTYFQNEAQLEKSRLLSDRFSAERPKGSFSTLEIQRTEQGDSAMYLCSSSSLAGSNEQFFGPGTRLTVL.

V gene TRBV5-1 combines with J gene TRBJ2-7, with D hard to call. V was trimmed by 4 bases and J by 6 bases, leaving 23 bases between them. This CDR3 spans 16 amino acids. Germline V CDR1 and CDR2: SGHRS, YFSETQ. Here the CDR3 DNA reads TGCGCCAGCAGCCCACGAGCCGTTAGCCAATCGGTCGAGCAGTACTTC. It encodes CASSPRAVSQSVEQYF.

The chain has TRBV15 and TRBJ2-3; TRBD1 matches 9 bases. The CDR3 has 16 amino acids. V gave up 4 bases and J gave up 1 base; unmatched junction bases: 6. The germline V gene has CDR1 LNHNV and CDR2 YYDKDF (reference sequence). The DNA for the CDR3 is TGTGCCACCAGCACATACAGGGGGCTCGGCACAGATACGCAGTATTTT. Protein: CATSTYRGLGTDTQYF.

This clone was detected only once. For the CDR3, the DNA is TGTGCCAGCGCCTCCGGGACAACTAATGAAAAACTGTTTTTT. It yields the protein CASASGTTNEKLFF. The chain has TRBV18 and TRBJ1-4; D ambiguous. Germline CDR1 reads KGHSH; CDR2 reads LQKENI. This CDR3 region has 14 residues. The V end was cut by 8 bases, the J end by 0 bases, with 10 bases between.

This clone was recorded only once. V and J are TRBV30 and TRBJ2-3; D is undetermined. The CDR3 has 14 amino acids. Germline V lookup: CDR1 GTSNPN, CDR2 SVGIG (reference sequence). V shed 0 bases and J shed 2 bases, with 9 bases lying between them. In DNA, the CDR3 is TGTGCCTGGAGTGTAACCGGTTACACAGATACGCAGTATTTT. It codes for CAWSVTGYTDTQYF. The entire variable domain, with the rest obtained from reference TRBV30 and TRBJ2-3, is as follows: SQTIHQWPATLVQPVGSPLSLECTVEGTSNPNLYWYRQAAGRGLQLLFYSVGIGQISSEVPQNLSASRPQDRQFILSSKKLLLSDSGFYLCAWSVTGYTDTQYFGPGTRLTVL.

The V call is TRBV7-2, the J call TRBJ2-3; perhaps TRBD1 as D (6 bases). This CDR3 has 15 residues. CDR1 and CDR2 from the germline V gene are SGHTA and FQGNSA. With 5 bases removed from V and 0 bases from J, the gap between germline ends came to 12 bases. The CDR3 spells CASSPRQVSTDTQYF. Written as DNA, the CDR3 is TGTGCCAGCAGCCCGAGACAGGTTAGCACAGATACGCAGTATTTT. The entire variable domain, with the rest obtained from reference TRBV7-2 and TRBJ2-3, is as follows: GAGVSQSPSNKVTEKGKDVELRCDPISGHTALYWYRQSLGQGLEFLIYFQGNSAPDKSGLPSDRFSAERTGGSVSTLTIQRTQQEDSAVYLCASSPRQVSTDTQYFGPGTRLTVL.

This chain connects TRBV29-1 to TRBJ2-1; D is perhaps TRBD1 (6 bases). The V gene's germline CDR1 is SQVTM and CDR2 ANQGSEA. This CDR3 is 14 amino acids long. The V end lost 6 bases, the J end lost 0 bases, and 12 bases lay between the germline ends. CDR3 DNA sequence: TGCAGCGTCCACAGGGTCAGCTCCTACAATGAGCAGTTCTTC. Protein product: CSVHRVSSYNEQFF.

This rearrangement joins TRBV7-3 to TRBJ2-5; 12 nucleotides align to TRBD2. This CDR3 is 15 amino acids long. The ends lost 6 bases at V and 4 bases at J; junction bases unmatched: 6. CDR1 and CDR2 (germline): SGHTA, FQGTGA. CDR3 in amino acids: CASRPSGRAAETQYF. In DNA, the CDR3 is TGTGCCAGCAGACCTAGCGGGAGGGCCGCAGAGACCCAGTACTTC. The full variable domain, with the rest looked up from reference TRBV7-3 and TRBJ2-5, is GAGVSQTPSNKVTEKGKYVELRCDPISGHTALYWYRQSLGQGPEFLIYFQGTGAADDSGLPNDRFFAVRPEGSVSTLKIQRTERGDSAVYLCASRPSGRAAETQYFGPGTRLLVL.